This TCR beta chain was recorded in a study of a mutant IDH1 vaccine in newly diagnosed glioma. About the study: With temozolomide cycles, or 4-6 weeks after radiotherapy alone, vaccination was started. The earlier regimen, radiotherapy, temozolomide, or both, was most often both. Week 35 was safety follow-up visit V12; week 47 was end-of-study visit V13. Study results and caveats: Pseudoprogression apparently lacked any relation to changes in top peripheral T cell clonotypes.

Using immunoSEQ multiplex PCR, the repertoire was profiled, and TCRdb retains in-frame clones only, with some absent. Of over 75,000 clones in the sample, approximately 80% were seen once. Sample time point: week 47, end of study. A single vaccine dose contained 300 ug of mutant IDH1 20-mer peptide, and topical imiquimod was used with it. The CDR3 contains 13 residues. Germline CDR1 is SGHVS and CDR2 is FNYEAQ. Trimming removed 6 bases at V and 7 bases at J, with 12 bases between. About this clone: The antigen is not known.

Sample: PBMCs, taken from a glioma patient whose treatment included an IDH1 peptide vaccine. V and J are TRBV7-6 and TRBJ2-2; D may be TRBD1 (6 bases). This receptor was taken from a man aged 35-49 years with glioma. The CDR3 sequence is CASSRKQGGELFF. For the CDR3, the DNA is TGTGCCAGCAGTCGCAAACAGGGCGGGGAGCTGTTTTTT.